This T cell receptor beta chain was recovered during a study of CD8 T cells in Susac syndrome. Reverse transcription used about 0.5 to 1 ug RNA and random hexamers. TCRdb reprocessed the immunoSEQ multiplex PCR reads via MiXCR and lists one record per CDR3 protein. The data hold 130,000 to 150,000 distinct CDR3 sequences, with roughly 95% observed a single time. The CDR3 extends over 15 amino acids. The V gene's germline CDR1 is SGHRS and CDR2 YFSETQ. Losses at the gene ends were 3 bases for V and 3 bases for J; bases not matched to a gene: 6. Negative isolation yielded CD4+ and CD8+ T cells, and FACS enriched TEMRA cells. The count of this clonotype is one.

Sequenced material: CD4+ T cells from PBMCs. This clonotype was sampled from a human donor with Susac syndrome. The gene calls are TRBV5-1 and TRBJ1-2; TRBD1 matches at 9 bases. CDR3 region: CASSWGTGIDYGYTF. The DNA of the CDR3 is TGCGCCAGCAGCTGGGGGACAGGGATAGACTATGGCTACACCTTC.